The 31 T cell receptor beta chains below were found in one sample sequenced in a study of blood T cell repertoires in COVID-19. Here immunoSEQ multiplex PCR was the method, and the copy in TCRdb shows in-frame clones only, minus some. This sample carries approximately 84,000 clones, roughly 80% of them seen once, and the ten largest clones take 16%. Sequencing was carried out using peripheral blood. These receptors were taken from a human donor in a cohort sampled during active COVID-19.

The chain links TRBV7-9 to TRBJ2-1, with 12 bases identical to TRBD2. Germline trimming cut 5 bases from V and 5 bases from J; bases unmatched to any gene: 4. This CDR3 is 15 amino acids long. The V gene's germline CDR1 is SEHNR and CDR2 FQNEAQ (reference sequence). The CDR3 protein is CASSPTSGRHNEQFF. CDR3 coding DNA: TGTGCCAGCAGCCCAACTAGCGGGAGGCACAATGAGCAGTTCTTC.

The V call is TRBV27, the J call TRBJ2-2; the match to TRBD2 covers 9 bases. CDR1 is MNHEY, CDR2 SMNVEV, per germline (reference sequence). J lost 6 bases, V lost 11 bases, and 13 bases had no gene match. This CDR3 has 15 residues. CDR3 amino acids: CAVRLSGSLSGELFF. CDR3 nucleotides: TGTGCCGTCCGACTTAGCGGGAGTTTGTCCGGGGAGCTGTTTTTT.

The table lists this clone with many counts. The V call is TRBV9, the J call TRBJ2-1; 16 bases are shared with TRBD2. After removal of 2 bases from V and 5 bases from J, the junction contained 7 bases not matched to a gene. The length of the CDR3 is 18 residues. Germline CDR1 SGDLS, CDR2 YYNGEE. CDR3 DNA: TGTGCCAGCAGCGTCGCCGGGACTAGCGGGGGGGCACACAATGAGCAGTTCTTC. Encoded protein: CASSVAGTSGGAHNEQFF.

The gene calls are TRBV11-2 and TRBJ2-7; 7 positions agree with TRBD2. The junction had 10 bases not matched to a gene; V was cut back by 6 bases and J by 2 bases. The germline V gene encodes CDR1 SGHAT and CDR2 FQNNGV. The CDR3 totals 15 residues. The CDR3 bases are TGTGCCAGCAGGGTTAGCGGGCGAGGGGCCTACGAGCAGTACTTC. This gives the protein CASRVSGRGAYEQYF.

The chain carries TRBV7-9 and TRBJ2-1, with D perhaps TRBD2 (6 bases). Trimming took off 1 base at V and 8 bases at J, with 9 bases between the two ends. This CDR3 spans 13 amino acids. In germline, CDR1 is SEHNR, CDR2 FQNEAQ (reference sequence). CDR3 sequence (DNA): TGTGCCAGCAGCTTAGGGTGGGGGGATGAGCAGTTCTTC. It translates to CASSLGWGDEQFF.

The chain couples TRBV5-4 to TRBJ2-5, with 14 nucleotides matching TRBD2. V trimming: 4 bases; J trimming: 7 bases; junction bases outside the gene matches: 9. The germline V gene encodes CDR1 SGHNT and CDR2 YYREEE (reference sequence). The CDR3 sequence is 16 residues long. CDR3 DNA sequence: TGTGCCAGCAGCGGGGGGACTAGCGGGAGCGTGGGGACCCAGTACTTC. Translation gives CASSGGTSGSVGTQYF.

The CDR3 DNA sequence: TGTGCCAGTAGTATCAAGATGGGCGTGACAACGGCTTTCTTT. It specifies CASSIKMGVTTAFF. This chain connects TRBV19 to TRBJ1-1, with no clear D. The length of the CDR3 is 14 residues. V lost 3 bases and J lost 11, with 19 bases in between. Germline loops: CDR1 LNHDA, CDR2 SQIVND (reference sequence).

The chain uses TRBV30 and TRBJ1-6, with TRBD1 matching 9 bases. The trim removed 3 bases at V and 10 bases at J, leaving 10 bases unmatched. The CDR3 extends over 15 amino acids. CDR1 and CDR2 from the germline V gene are GTSNPN and SVGIG (reference sequence). CDR3 bases: TGTGCCTGGAGACCCGGGACAGGGACCAAATCACCCCTCCACTTT. Its protein product is CAWRPGTGTKSPLHF.

The V and J genes are TRBV9 and TRBJ1-1, with TRBD1 matching over 9 bases. CDR1 is SGDLS and CDR2 is YYNGEE in the germline V gene. The CDR3 is 13 residues long. V dropped 4 bases and J dropped 7; count of bases not matched to a gene: 5. CDR3 amino acids: CASSPQGAGEAFF. For the CDR3, the DNA is TGTGCCAGCAGCCCACAGGGGGCCGGTGAAGCTTTCTTT.

The chain has TRBV10-2 and TRBJ1-2; TRBD1 matches at 7 bases. CDR1 is WSHSY and CDR2 is SAAADI in the germline V gene. The CDR3 loop spans 14 amino acids. V dropped 4 bases and J dropped 5; count of bases not matched to a gene: 7. CDR3 sequence (DNA): TGCGCCAGCAGTGTGGGGACAGCTTTTTATGGCTACACCTTC. It encodes CASSVGTAFYGYTF.

The V and J genes are TRBV5-1 and TRBJ2-3; 9 nucleotides line up with TRBD1. This CDR3 has 15 amino acids. V trimming: 0 bases; J trimming: 5 bases; junction bases outside the gene matches: 4. Germline-derived CDR1 and CDR2 are SGHRS and YFSETQ. As DNA, the CDR3 is TGCGCCAGCAGCTTGGCGACGACAGGGGGAGATACGCAGTATTTT. Its protein product is CASSLATTGGDTQYF.

The chain joins TRBV18 to TRBJ2-1; 9 bases align to TRBD2. V lost 4 bases and J lost 3; bases outside the gene matches: 1. CDR1 and CDR2 from the germline V gene are KGHSH and LQKENI. The CDR3 runs to 14 residues. CDR3: CASSRTSDYNEQFF. CDR3 DNA: TGTGCCAGCTCACGGACTAGCGACTACAATGAGCAGTTCTTC.

This clone was observed a few times. J is TRBJ2-5 and V is TRBV10-3; 8 positions match TRBD1. Germline-derived CDR1 and CDR2 are ENHRY and SYGVKD. The CDR3 totals 13 residues. Trimming removed 5 bases from V and 2 bases from J; junction bases left unmatched: 1. The CDR3 is CAISWDRQETQYF. The CDR3 bases are TGTGCCATCAGTTGGGACAGGCAAGAGACCCAGTACTTC.

The chain joins TRBV28 to TRBJ1-4; D not certain. CDR1 MDHEN and CDR2 SYDVKM come from the germline V gene. There are 14 residues in the CDR3. V was trimmed by 6 bases and J by 2 bases, leaving 10 bases between them. The CDR3 bases are TGTGCCAGCAGGGAGGGAGGGACTAATGAAAAACTGTTTTTT. Translating gives CASREGGTNEKLFF.

V usage is TRBV3-1 (or the pseudogene TRBV3-2) and J usage is TRBJ2-5; 12 nucleotides match TRBD2. V was clipped by 7 bases and J by 0 bases; unmatched bases: 3. The CDR3 has 15 amino acids. Germline V CDR1 and CDR2: LGHDT, YNNKEL (reference sequence). CDR3 sequence (DNA): TGTGCCAGCAAGGGGACTAGCGGGTACCAAGAGACCCAGTACTTC. Its translation is CASKGTSGYQETQYF.

The chain links TRBV7-2 to TRBJ1-2; D possibly corresponds to TRBD1 (5 bases). This CDR3 comprises 15 residues. V was trimmed by 1 base and J by 1 base, leaving 10 bases between them. Germline loops: CDR1 SGHTA, CDR2 FQGNSA. CDR3: CASSLGGGINYGYTF. CDR3 coding DNA: TGTGCCAGCAGCTTAGGGGGCGGTATTAACTATGGCTACACCTTC.

This chain joins TRBV20-1 and TRBJ2-1, with D possibly TRBD1 on 6 matching bases. Germline V gives CDR1 DFQATT, CDR2 SNEGSKA (reference sequence). V lost 3 bases, J lost 8 bases, and 20 bases lay in between. The CDR3 has 15 residues. CDR3 amino acids: CSASQDRPRGDEQFF. DNA of the CDR3: TGCAGTGCTAGTCAAGACAGGCCCCGGGGTGATGAGCAGTTCTTC.

The chain couples TRBV7-3 to TRBJ2-5; 8 bases line up with TRBD2. The ends lost 5 bases at V and 5 bases at J; junction bases unmatched: 10. The germline V gene has CDR1 SGHTA and CDR2 FQGTGA. There are 15 residues in the CDR3. The CDR3: CASSRSGGRGETQYF. CDR3 sequence (DNA): TGTGCCAGCAGCCGGAGCGGGGGCCGGGGGGAGACCCAGTACTTC.

The V and J genes are TRBV3-1 (or the pseudogene TRBV3-2) and TRBJ1-2, with D possibly matching TRBD1 (5 bases). From germline, CDR1 is LGHDT and CDR2 YNNKEL (reference sequence). The CDR3 spans 15 residues. Trimming stripped 0 bases from V and 6 bases from J, with 14 bases between. The CDR3: CASSQDRRGSDGYTF. For the CDR3, the DNA is TGTGCCAGCAGCCAAGATCGTAGGGGTTCTGATGGCTACACCTTC.

The table lists this clone with a count of one. This chain uses TRBV10-3 with TRBJ2-5; D perhaps matches TRBD1 (7 bases). This CDR3 has 16 amino acids. Germline loops: CDR1 ENHRY, CDR2 SYGVKD. The V gene lost 3 bases and the J gene lost 5 bases, with 19 bases spanning the gap. The CDR3 DNA follows: TGTGCCATCAGTGATGCAGGGGGAGGTTCCGGGGAGACCCAGTACTTC. It translates to CAISDAGGGSGETQYF.

V usage is TRBV19 and J usage is TRBJ1-5; 9 bases are a match to TRBD1. J was trimmed by 2 bases and V by 5 bases; bases with no gene match: 7. The CDR3 has 16 amino acids. Germline-derived CDR1 and CDR2 are LNHDA and SQIVND (reference sequence). CDR3 sequence (DNA): TGTGCCAGTAGTCGACTAAGACAGGGGGGCAATCAGCCCCAGCATTTT. This codes for CASSRLRQGGNQPQHF. Looking up the rest from reference TRBV19 and TRBJ1-5 gives the full variable domain: DGGITQSPKYLFRKEGQNVTLSCEQNLNHDAMYWYRQDPGQGLRLIYYSQIVNDFQKGDIAEGYSVSREKKESFPLTVTSAQKNPTAFYLCASSRLRQGGNQPQHFGDGTRLSIL.

This sequence joins TRBV7-2 and TRBJ1-1; a possible D gene is TRBD1 (5 bases). The V gene lost 1 base and the J gene lost 5 bases, with 8 bases spanning the gap. CDR3 length: 13 residues. Germline lookup yields CDR1 SGHTA and CDR2 FQGNSA. The CDR3 sequence: CASSLGQRTEAFF. In DNA, the CDR3 is TGTGCCAGCAGCTTAGGACAGAGGACTGAAGCTTTCTTT. The full variable domain, with the rest looked up from reference TRBV7-2 and TRBJ1-1, is GAGVSQSPSNKVTEKGKDVELRCDPISGHTALYWYRQSLGQGLEFLIYFQGNSAPDKSGLPSDRFSAERTGGSVSTLTIQRTQQEDSAVYLCASSLGQRTEAFFGQGTRLTVV.

This clone was counted only a few times. The chain links TRBV7-9 to TRBJ1-2; D uncertain. The CDR3 contains 15 residues. Germline values: CDR1 SEHNR, CDR2 FQNEAQ (reference sequence). Trimming removed 6 bases from V and 5 bases from J, with 19 bases in between. This CDR3 is CASRPPEFNPYGYTF. CDR3 bases: TGTGCCAGCAGACCGCCCGAGTTCAACCCTTATGGCTACACCTTC. The full variable domain, its missing parts supplied by reference TRBV7-9 and TRBJ1-2, is DTGVSQNPRHKITKRGQNVTFRCDPISEHNRLYWYRQTLGQGPEFLTYFQNEAQLEKSRLLSDRFSAERPKGSFSTLEIQRTEQGDSAMYLCASRPPEFNPYGYTFGSGTRLTVV.

This chain links TRBV6-5 with TRBJ2-7; the match to TRBD2 covers 10 bases. Losses at the gene ends were 1 base for V and 3 bases for J; bases not matched to a gene: 3. CDR1 is MNHEY and CDR2 is SVGAGI in the germline V gene. The CDR3 covers 15 residues. CDR3 nucleotides: TGTGCCAGCAGTTACTTTGCTAGCGGGGGCTACGAGCAGTACTTC. This encodes CASSYFASGGYEQYF.

The chain uses TRBV18 and TRBJ1-1, with a weak D call TRBD1 (6 bases). Germline lookup yields CDR1 KGHSH and CDR2 LQKENI. The CDR3 has 14 residues. Trimming pared 4 bases from V and 6 bases from J, leaving 15 bases between. The CDR3, as DNA: TGTGCCAGCTCACTCACCCGGACAGCGCCTGAAGCTTTCTTT. Its translation is CASSLTRTAPEAFF.

The V gene is TRBV30, the J gene TRBJ1-3, with a weak D call TRBD1 (5 bases). This CDR3 is built from 15 residues. The V end was cut by 0 bases, the J end by 1 base, with 10 bases between. The germline V gene encodes CDR1 GTSNPN and CDR2 SVGIG (reference sequence). The CDR3 region is CAWSVGGTSGNTIYF. CDR3 DNA sequence: TGTGCCTGGAGTGTCGGCGGGACTTCTGGAAACACCATATATTTT.

This clone showed up many times. This sample also contains other DNA sequences that code for the same CDR3. V usage is TRBV5-1 and J usage is TRBJ2-3; 7 bases align to TRBD1. There are 15 residues in the CDR3. Germline trimming cut 0 bases from V and 2 bases from J; bases unmatched to any gene: 3. The V gene's germline CDR1 is SGHRS and CDR2 YFSETQ. CDR3 sequence (DNA): TGCGCCAGCAGCTTGGGGGACAGAGACACAGATACGCAGTATTTT. Amino acid sequence: CASSLGDRDTDTQYF.

This clone came up once. The chain combines TRBV4-2 with TRBJ1-2, with D possibly TRBD1 on 6 matching bases. Germline V gene sequence: CDR1 LGHNA, CDR2 YNFKEQ. The CDR3 spans 16 residues. V was cut by 3 bases and J by 6 bases, with 20 bases left in between. The CDR3 loop reads CASSQTPAGGFDGYTF. For the CDR3, the DNA is TGTGCCAGCAGCCAGACCCCGGCTGGGGGCTTTGATGGCTACACCTTC.

The chain is built from TRBV28 and TRBJ1-5; the D gene is possibly TRBD1 (5 bases). Trimming left V 4 bases short and J 11 bases short, with 21 bases between. This CDR3 contains 15 residues. The germline V gene encodes CDR1 MDHEN and CDR2 SYDVKM. The CDR3 nucleotides read TGTGCCAGCAGTTCCCCCGGACATAATAGCTGGGCCCAGCATTTT. Its translation is CASSSPGHNSWAQHF. Full variable domain (missing parts from reference TRBV28 and TRBJ1-5): DVKVTQSSRYLVKRTGEKVFLECVQDMDHENMFWYRQDPGLGLRLIYFSYDVKMKEKGDIPEGYSVSREKKERFSLILESASTNQTSMYLCASSSPGHNSWAQHFGDGTRLSIL.

V is TRBV7-8 and J is TRBJ1-2, with D possibly matching TRBD1 (5 bases). The CDR3 has 13 amino acids. Trimming removed 3 bases from V and 3 bases from J, with 8 bases in between. CDR1 and CDR2 from the germline V gene are SGHVS and FQNEAQ. The CDR3 DNA is TGTGCCAGCAGCTTTTCCAGGGACTATGGCTACACCTTC. This translates into CASSFSRDYGYTF.

The V and J genes are TRBV9 and TRBJ1-2; D ambiguous. This CDR3 has 14 amino acids. Trimming took off 0 bases at V and 8 bases at J, with 14 bases between the two ends. From germline, CDR1 is SGDLS and CDR2 YYNGEE. The CDR3 bases are TGTGCCAGCAGCGTAGATCAGTATCTCTCCGGCTACACCTTC. It is translated as CASSVDQYLSGYTF.